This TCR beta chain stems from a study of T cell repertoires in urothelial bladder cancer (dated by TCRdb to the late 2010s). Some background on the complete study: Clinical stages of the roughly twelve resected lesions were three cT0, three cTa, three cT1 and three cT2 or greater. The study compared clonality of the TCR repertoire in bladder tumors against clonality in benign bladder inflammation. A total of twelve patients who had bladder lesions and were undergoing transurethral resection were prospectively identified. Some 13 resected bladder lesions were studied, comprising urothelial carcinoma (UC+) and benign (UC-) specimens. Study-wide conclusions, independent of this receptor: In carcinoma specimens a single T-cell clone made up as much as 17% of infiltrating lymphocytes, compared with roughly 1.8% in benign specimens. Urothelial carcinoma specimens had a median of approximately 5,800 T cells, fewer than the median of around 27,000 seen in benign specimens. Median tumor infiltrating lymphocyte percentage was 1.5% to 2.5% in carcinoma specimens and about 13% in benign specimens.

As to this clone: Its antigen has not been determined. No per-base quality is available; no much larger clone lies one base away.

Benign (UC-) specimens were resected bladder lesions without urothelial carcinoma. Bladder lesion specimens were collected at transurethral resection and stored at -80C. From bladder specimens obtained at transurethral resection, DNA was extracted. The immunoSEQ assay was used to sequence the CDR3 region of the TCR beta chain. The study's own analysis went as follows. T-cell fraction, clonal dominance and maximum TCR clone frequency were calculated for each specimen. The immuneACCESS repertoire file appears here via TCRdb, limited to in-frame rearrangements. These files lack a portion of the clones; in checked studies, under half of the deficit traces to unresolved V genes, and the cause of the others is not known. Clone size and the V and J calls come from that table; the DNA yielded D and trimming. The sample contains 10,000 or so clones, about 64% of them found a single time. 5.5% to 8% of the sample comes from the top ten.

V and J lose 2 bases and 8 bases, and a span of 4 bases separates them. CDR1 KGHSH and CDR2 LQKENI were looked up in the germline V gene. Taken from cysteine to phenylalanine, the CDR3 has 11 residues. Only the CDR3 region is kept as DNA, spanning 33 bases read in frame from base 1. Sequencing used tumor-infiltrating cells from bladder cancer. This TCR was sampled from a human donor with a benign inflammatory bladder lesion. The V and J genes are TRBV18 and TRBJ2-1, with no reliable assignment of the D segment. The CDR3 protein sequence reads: CASSPGDEQFF. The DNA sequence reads TGTGCCAGCTCACCAGGCGATGAGCAGTTCTTC.